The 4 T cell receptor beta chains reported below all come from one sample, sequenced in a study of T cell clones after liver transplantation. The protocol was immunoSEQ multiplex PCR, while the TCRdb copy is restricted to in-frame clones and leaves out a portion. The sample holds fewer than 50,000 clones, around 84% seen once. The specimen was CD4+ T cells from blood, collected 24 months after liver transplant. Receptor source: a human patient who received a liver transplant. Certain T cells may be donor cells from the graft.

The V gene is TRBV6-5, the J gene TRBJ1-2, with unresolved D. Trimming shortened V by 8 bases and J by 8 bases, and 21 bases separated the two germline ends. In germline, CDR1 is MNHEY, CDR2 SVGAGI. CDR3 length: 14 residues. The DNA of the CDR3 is TGTGCCAGCTCACGGGCAGCTCCTATCCGGGGCTACACCTTC. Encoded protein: CASSRAAPIRGYTF.

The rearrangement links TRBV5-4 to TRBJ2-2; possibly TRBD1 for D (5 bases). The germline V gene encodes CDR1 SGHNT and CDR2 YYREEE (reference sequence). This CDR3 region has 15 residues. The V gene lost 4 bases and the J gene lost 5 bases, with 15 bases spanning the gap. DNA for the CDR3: TGTGCCAGCAGCCCTGGCAGGGTTACTACCGGGGAGCTGTTTTTT. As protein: CASSPGRVTTGELFF.

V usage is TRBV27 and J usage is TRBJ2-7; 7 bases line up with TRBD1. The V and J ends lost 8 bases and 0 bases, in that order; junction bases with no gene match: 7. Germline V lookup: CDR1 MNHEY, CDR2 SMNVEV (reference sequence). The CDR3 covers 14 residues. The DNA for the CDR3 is TGTGCCAGCGGACGGGACAGCCCCTCCTACGAGCAGTACTTC. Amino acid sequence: CASGRDSPSYEQYF.

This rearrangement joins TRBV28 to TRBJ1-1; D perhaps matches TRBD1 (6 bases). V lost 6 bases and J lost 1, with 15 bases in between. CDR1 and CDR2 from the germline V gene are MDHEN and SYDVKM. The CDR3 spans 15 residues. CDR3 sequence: CASSSWGPANTEAFF. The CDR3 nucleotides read TGTGCCAGCAGCTCTTGGGGGCCCGCGAACACTGAAGCTTTCTTT. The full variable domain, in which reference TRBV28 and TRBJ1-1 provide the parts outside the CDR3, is DVKVTQSSRYLVKRTGEKVFLECVQDMDHENMFWYRQDPGLGLRLIYFSYDVKMKEKGDIPEGYSVSREKKERFSLILESASTNQTSMYLCASSSWGPANTEAFFGQGTRLTVV.